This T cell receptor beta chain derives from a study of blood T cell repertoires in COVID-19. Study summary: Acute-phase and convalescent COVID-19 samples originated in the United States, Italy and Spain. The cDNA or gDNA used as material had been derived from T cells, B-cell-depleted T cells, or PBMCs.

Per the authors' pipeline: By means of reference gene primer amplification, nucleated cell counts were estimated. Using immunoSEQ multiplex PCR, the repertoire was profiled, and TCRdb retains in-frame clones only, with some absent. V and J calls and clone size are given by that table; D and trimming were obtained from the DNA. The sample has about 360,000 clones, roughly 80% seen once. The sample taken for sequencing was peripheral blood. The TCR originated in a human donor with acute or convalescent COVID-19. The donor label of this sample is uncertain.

CDR3 protein: CASRAGGPPGETQYF. CDR3 nucleotides: TGTGCCAGCAGAGCGGGAGGGCCGCCCGGGGAGACCCAGTACTTC. The rearrangement joins TRBV7-9 to TRBJ2-5; TRBD2 matches at 10 bases. V shed 6 bases and J 5 bases; nucleotides not matched to a gene: 9. The CDR3 has 15 amino acids. Germline V lookup: CDR1 SEHNR, CDR2 FQNEAQ (reference sequence).